What follows are 2 T cell receptor beta chains derived from one specimen sequenced in a study of T cell responses to AZD1222 COVID-19 vaccine. TCRdb's table, derived via immunoSEQ multiplex PCR, lists solely in-frame clones and lacks some. The sample contains around 47,000 clones, roughly 78% of which appear only once. This specimen consisted of peripheral blood, obtained 28 days after the second dose of the MenACWY control vaccine. These receptors came from an adult who received the MenACWY meningococcal vaccine as a control.

The gene calls are TRBV12-5 and TRBJ1-1, with a weak D call TRBD1 (5 bases). CDR1 and CDR2 (germline): LGHNT, FRNRAP. The CDR3 has 18 amino acids. V shed 0 bases and J shed 9 bases, with 26 bases lying between them. The CDR3 nucleotides are TGTGCTAGTGGTTTGGTACAAATTTTCCAGGGAGGGGCTCAAAAAGCTTTCTTT. Translated, it gives CASGLVQIFQGGAQKAFF.

The table lists this clone with a few counts. This chain joins TRBV29-1 and TRBJ1-5; D is uncertain. The CDR3 loop spans 12 amino acids. V lost 4 bases, J lost 0 bases, and 4 bases lay in between. Germline CDR1 is SQVTM and CDR2 is ANQGSEA. CDR3 nucleotide sequence: TGCAGCGTTGCTAATAGCAATCAGCCCCAGCATTTT. It codes for CSVANSNQPQHF.